These 9 T cell receptor beta chains originate from one sample sequenced in a study of immune evolution from preneoplasia to lung adenocarcinoma. Sequenced by immunoSEQ multiplex PCR; TCRdb stores in-frame clones only, minus some. Among around 5,700 clones listed, approximately 72% were seen once. Input material: FFPE adjacent normal lung tissue. The receptors shown here come from a donor of 70 years or more with lung adenocarcinoma.

The chain combines TRBV29-1 with TRBJ2-7; possibly TRBD1 for D (6 bases). V shed 6 bases and J shed 7 bases, with 22 bases lying between them. The germline V gene encodes CDR1 SQVTM and CDR2 ANQGSEA. This CDR3 is built from 14 residues. The DNA for the CDR3 is TGCAGCGTGACCCGGGTGACAGGATTGGGTGAGCAGTACTTC. This translates into CSVTRVTGLGEQYF.

By share, this clone ranks as medium-sized. This rearrangement joins TRBV28 to TRBJ2-1; tentatively, D is TRBD2 (7 bases). Trimming shortened V by 7 bases and J by 8 bases, and 24 bases separated the two germline ends. The germline CDR1 and CDR2 sequences are MDHEN and SYDVKM. The CDR3 covers 16 residues. In DNA, the CDR3 is TGTGCCAGCAAGAAGGGCGGGGGCGCGCCATGGGATGAGCAGTTCTTC. Its protein is CASKKGGGAPWDEQFF.

This clone was seen a single time. The chain combines TRBV5-6 with TRBJ1-1; perhaps TRBD1 as D (5 bases). The length of the CDR3 is 12 residues. V was pared by 3 bases and J by 10 bases, with 13 bases between. CDR1 and CDR2 (germline): SGHDT, YYEEEE. The CDR3 bases are TGTGCCAGCAGCTCCTCCGGGGGGGGAGCTTTCTTT. Amino acids: CASSSSGGGAFF.

This chain connects TRBV30 to TRBJ1-1, with a weak D call TRBD1 (6 bases). V was shortened by 8 bases and J by 3 bases, with 13 bases between the two germline ends. The CDR3 runs 12 residues. Germline-derived CDR1 and CDR2 are GTSNPN and SVGIG (reference sequence). The CDR3 coding sequence is TGTGCCGGGGAAAAGGGGGACACTGAAGCTTTCTTT. This encodes CAGEKGDTEAFF.

The chain has TRBV27 and TRBJ1-1; D call uncertain. The CDR3 runs to 13 residues. Germline V gene data show CDR1 as MNHEY and CDR2 as SMNVEV (reference sequence). With 3 bases removed from V and 1 base from J, the gap between germline ends came to 6 bases. CDR3 in amino acids: CASSFRWNTEAFF. The CDR3 DNA is TGTGCCAGCAGTTTTCGGTGGAACACTGAAGCTTTCTTT.

This chain joins TRBV4-1 and TRBJ2-5; TRBD2 matches 7 bases. V lost 2 bases and J lost 5; bases outside the gene matches: 5. The CDR3 covers 14 residues. Germline V gene lookup returns CDR1 MGHRA and CDR2 YSYEKL. The CDR3 sequence is CASSQNYGRETQYF. In nucleotides, the CDR3 is TGCGCCAGCAGCCAAAACTACGGGAGGGAGACCCAGTACTTC.

This clone was detected only once. The rearrangement links TRBV7-8 to TRBJ2-7; 7 bases map to TRBD1. After removal of 0 bases from V and 3 bases from J, the junction contained 8 bases not matched to a gene. The germline gives CDR1 SGHVS, CDR2 FQNEAQ. The CDR3 is made up of 16 amino acids. For the CDR3, the DNA is TGTGCCAGCAGCTTAGCGCTGTTTAGGGACAGCTACGAGCAGTACTTC. Its translation is CASSLALFRDSYEQYF. Together with reference TRBV7-8 and TRBJ2-7, the CDR3 gives the full variable domain: GAGVSQSPRYKVAKRGQDVALRCDPISGHVSLFWYQQALGQGPEFLTYFQNEAQLDKSGLPSDRFFAERPEGSVSTLKIQRTQQEDSAVYLCASSLALFRDSYEQYFGPGTRLTVT.

The chain combines TRBV30 with TRBJ2-1; unclear D gene. Germline-derived CDR1 and CDR2 are GTSNPN and SVGIG (reference sequence). This CDR3 region has 11 residues. V lost 7 bases to trimming and J lost 4 bases, with 8 bases between them. The CDR3 protein is CAYGGYNEQFF. The CDR3 nucleotides are TGTGCCTACGGTGGGTACAATGAGCAGTTCTTC. Using reference TRBV30 and TRBJ2-1 for the parts outside the CDR3, the full variable domain is SQTIHQWPATLVQPVGSPLSLECTVEGTSNPNLYWYRQAAGRGLQLLFYSVGIGQISSEVPQNLSASRPQDRQFILSSKKLLLSDSGFYLCAYGGYNEQFFGPGTRLTVL.

V is TRBV19 and J is TRBJ2-3; D possibly corresponds to TRBD2 (6 bases). Between the trimmed V and J ends, which lost 5 bases and 3 bases, there was a span of 9 bases. Germline-derived CDR1 and CDR2 are LNHDA and SQIVND (reference sequence). There are 13 residues in the CDR3. The CDR3 sequence: CASSLAGTDTQYF. DNA for the CDR3: TGTGCCAGTAGTTTGGCGGGAACAGATACGCAGTATTTT.